These 18 T cell receptor beta chains originate from one sample sequenced in a study of blood T cell repertoires in COVID-19. The repertoire was sequenced with immunoSEQ multiplex PCR; TCRdb's copy has only in-frame clones and lacks some. This sample has about 170,000 clones, with around 83% found just once. The material sequenced was PBMCs or T cells enriched from blood (not recorded which). These receptors were obtained from a woman aged 45-65 years in a cohort exposed to, infected with or recovered from COVID-19 (not recorded which).

The V gene is TRBV3-1 (or the pseudogene TRBV3-2), the J gene TRBJ2-5, with 11 nucleotides matching TRBD2. The CDR3 is made up of 14 amino acids. Germline V gives CDR1 LGHDT, CDR2 YNNKEL (reference sequence). V lost 4 bases, J lost 5 bases, and 3 bases stayed unmatched. The CDR3 nucleotides read TGTGCCAGCAGCCGAGGGACTAGCGGTGAGACCCAGTACTTC. Its protein is CASSRGTSGETQYF.

This chain links TRBV14 with TRBJ2-3; TRBD2 agrees at 11 bases. Germline V gene data show CDR1 as SGHDN and CDR2 as FVKESK. V lost 0 bases, J lost 1 base, and 6 bases stayed unmatched. CDR3 length: 18 amino acids. The CDR3: CASSQDYLAGGRTDTQYF. In DNA form, the CDR3 reads TGTGCCAGCAGCCAAGATTATCTAGCGGGAGGTCGCACAGATACGCAGTATTTT.

V and J are TRBV24-1 and TRBJ2-7; the D gene is possibly TRBD2 (6 bases). Germline lookup yields CDR1 KGHDR and CDR2 SFDVKD. With 0 bases removed from V and 2 bases from J, the gap between germline ends came to 10 bases. CDR3 size: 15 residues. The CDR3 sequence is CATSDLNAGTYEQYF. CDR3 nucleotides: TGTGCCACCAGTGATTTGAATGCGGGGACCTACGAGCAGTACTTC.

The V gene is TRBV5-5, the J gene TRBJ1-2, with D unresolved. There are 16 residues in the CDR3. Trimming cost V 2 bases and J 8 bases, with 22 bases left between them. Germline loops: CDR1 SGHKS, CDR2 YYEKEE (reference sequence). CDR3 bases: TGTGCCAGCAGCTTACAGCCTATGGCAAGGATAGAAGGCTACACCTTC. Its translation is CASSLQPMARIEGYTF.

The chain employs TRBV2 and TRBJ1-1, with no clear D. CDR3 length: 15 residues. Germline V CDR1 and CDR2: SNHLY, FYNNEI. The germline V and J ends were trimmed by 8 bases and 1 base, with 17 bases remaining between them. The DNA for the CDR3 is TGTGCCAGCCATCGTGACGCGCGGTGGAACACTGAAGCTTTCTTT. Translation: CASHRDARWNTEAFF.

V and J are TRBV29-1 and TRBJ2-4; 8 bases are a match to TRBD1. There are 13 residues in the CDR3. The ends lost 6 bases at V and 8 bases at J; junction bases unmatched: 9. Germline V lookup: CDR1 SQVTM, CDR2 ANQGSEA. The CDR3 spells CSVQQGGRDIQYF. The CDR3 DNA reads TGCAGCGTCCAACAGGGGGGTAGGGACATTCAGTACTTC.

The chain links TRBV5-6 to TRBJ2-3; perhaps TRBD1 as D (5 bases). The germline CDR1 and CDR2 sequences are SGHDT and YYEEEE. This CDR3 is 17 amino acids long. V was clipped by 0 bases and J by 0 bases, with 14 bases between them. CDR3 amino acids: CASSLALTGTSTDTQYF. CDR3 in DNA: TGTGCCAGCAGCTTGGCCCTCACAGGAACTAGCACAGATACGCAGTATTTT.

This sequence joins TRBV10-3 and TRBJ2-1; 8 positions match TRBD1. This CDR3 has 14 residues. V lost 4 bases, J lost 3 bases, and 2 bases stayed unmatched. From germline, CDR1 is ENHRY and CDR2 SYGVKD. The CDR3 here is CAISVQGDYNEQFF. DNA of the CDR3: TGTGCCATCAGTGTACAGGGGGACTACAATGAGCAGTTCTTC.

The V call is TRBV27, the J call TRBJ1-6; 8 bases map to TRBD1. This CDR3 contains 14 residues. CDR1 is MNHEY and CDR2 is SMNVEV in the germline V gene (reference sequence). V lost 5 bases to trimming and J lost 14 bases; unmatched junction nucleotides: 11. The CDR3 DNA follows: TGTGCCAGCAGTCCGGGGACAGGTTTGTCCACCCTCCACTTT. It codes for CASSPGTGLSTLHF.

The J gene is TRBJ2-3, the V gene TRBV2; weak D call: TRBD1 (6 bases). CDR1 is SNHLY, CDR2 FYNNEI, per germline. This CDR3 has 13 residues. V gave up 4 bases and J gave up 1 base, with 6 bases separating them. This CDR3 reads CASSGQGTDTQYF. As DNA, the CDR3 is TGTGCCAGCAGTGGACAGGGCACAGATACGCAGTATTTT.

CDR3 sequence reads: CASSYGGRQGTDTQYF. The CDR3 nucleotides are TGTGCCAGCAGTTACGGGGGGAGGCAGGGCACAGATACGCAGTATTTT. V and J are TRBV6-5 and TRBJ2-3; D is perhaps TRBD2 (6 bases). Germline-derived CDR1 and CDR2 are MNHEY and SVGAGI. V was pared by 2 bases and J by 1 base, with 13 bases between. CDR3 length equals 16 residues.

There are a few counts of this clone. Written as DNA, the CDR3 is TGTGCCATCAATCGTATCGGGACTAGCGGGCAGAATGAGCAGTTCTTC. It yields the protein CAINRIGTSGQNEQFF. The J gene is TRBJ2-1, the V gene TRBV10-3, with 12 bases aligning to TRBD2. The V gene's germline CDR1 is ENHRY and CDR2 SYGVKD. V lost 7 bases and J lost 7; bases outside the gene matches: 11. The CDR3 sequence is 16 residues long.

V gene TRBV15 combines with J gene TRBJ2-1; D gene uncertain. V was cut by 5 bases and J by 7 bases, with 12 bases left in between. The CDR3 contains 13 residues. In germline, CDR1 is LNHNV, CDR2 YYDKDF (reference sequence). The CDR3 loop reads CATSPLSRNEQFF. CDR3 coding DNA: TGTGCCACCAGCCCACTATCCCGGAATGAGCAGTTCTTC.

The V call is TRBV27, the J call TRBJ2-2; 10 bases map to TRBD2. The CDR3 contains 15 residues. V shed 3 bases, J shed 5 bases, and the junction held 3 bases outside the gene matches. Germline V gene sequence: CDR1 MNHEY, CDR2 SMNVEV (reference sequence). The CDR3, as DNA: TGTGCCAGCAGTTTTTTAGCGGGGGGAACCGGGGAGCTGTTTTTT. This codes for CASSFLAGGTGELFF.

This clone was recorded once. The gene calls are TRBV29-1 and TRBJ2-7; 7 nucleotides agree with TRBD1. The CDR3 covers 14 residues. Looked up from germline, CDR1 is SQVTM and CDR2 is ANQGSEA. V lost 4 bases, J lost 0 bases, and 6 bases stayed unmatched. CDR3 sequence (DNA): TGCAGCGTTGTATCGGACAGGAGCTCCTACGAGCAGTACTTC. The encoded protein is CSVVSDRSSYEQYF.

A single count supports this clone. V gene TRBV18 combines with J gene TRBJ2-7, with D possibly TRBD2 on 6 matching bases. V was clipped by 4 bases and J by 2 bases, with 15 bases between them. Germline-derived CDR1 and CDR2 are KGHSH and LQKENI. CDR3 length: 15 residues. Here the CDR3 DNA reads TGTGCCAGCTCACTTGAGGGAGGACCGGCCTACGAGCAGTACTTC. This translates into CASSLEGGPAYEQYF.

The rearrangement joins TRBV7-8 to TRBJ1-6, with a tentative D call TRBD1 (5 bases). The germline V gene encodes CDR1 SGHVS and CDR2 FQNEAQ. This CDR3 is built from 13 residues. V lost 6 bases, J lost 10 bases, and 13 bases lay in between. DNA for the CDR3: TGTGCCAGCAGGGCAGGGATTTGGTCACCCCTCCACTTT. The encoded protein is CASRAGIWSPLHF.

The DNA of the CDR3 is TGTGCCAGCAGAGGACAGGGTAACAATGAGCAGTTCTTC. Translated: CASRGQGNNEQFF. J is TRBJ2-1 and V is TRBV12-3 or TRBV12-4, with 8 bases matching TRBD1. The V gene end was trimmed by 6 bases and the J gene end by 5 bases; junction bases not matched to a gene: 3. The CDR3 runs to 13 residues.